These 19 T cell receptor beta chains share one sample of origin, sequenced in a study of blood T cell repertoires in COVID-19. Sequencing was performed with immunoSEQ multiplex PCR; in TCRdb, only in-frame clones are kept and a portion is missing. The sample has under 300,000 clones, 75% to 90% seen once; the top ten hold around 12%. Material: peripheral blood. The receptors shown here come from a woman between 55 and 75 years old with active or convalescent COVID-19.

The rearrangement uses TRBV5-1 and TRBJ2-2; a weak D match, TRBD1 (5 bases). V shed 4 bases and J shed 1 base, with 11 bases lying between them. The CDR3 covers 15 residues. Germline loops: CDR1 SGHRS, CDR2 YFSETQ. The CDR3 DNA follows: TGCGCCAGCAGCGCAAGGGGCCAGAACACCGGGGAGCTGTTTTTT. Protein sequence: CASSARGQNTGELFF.

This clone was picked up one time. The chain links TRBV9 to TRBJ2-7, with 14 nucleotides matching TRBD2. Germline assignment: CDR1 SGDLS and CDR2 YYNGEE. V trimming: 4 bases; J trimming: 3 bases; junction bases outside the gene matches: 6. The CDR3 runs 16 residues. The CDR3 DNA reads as TGTGCCAGCAGCACCGGGACTAGCGGGAGACTCTACGAGCAGTACTTC. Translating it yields CASSTGTSGRLYEQYF. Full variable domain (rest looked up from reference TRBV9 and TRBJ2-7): DSGVTQTPKHLITATGQRVTLRCSPRSGDLSVYWYQQSLDQGLQFLIQYYNGEERAKGNILERFSAQQFPDLHSELNLSSLELGDSALYFCASSTGTSGRLYEQYFGPGTRLTVT.

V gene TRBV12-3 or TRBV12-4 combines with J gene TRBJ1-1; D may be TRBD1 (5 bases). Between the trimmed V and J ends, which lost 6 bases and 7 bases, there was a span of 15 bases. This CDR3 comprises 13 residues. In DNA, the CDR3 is TGTGCCAGCAGGCAGGCGGGGCAGGGTGAAGCTTTCTTT. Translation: CASRQAGQGEAFF.

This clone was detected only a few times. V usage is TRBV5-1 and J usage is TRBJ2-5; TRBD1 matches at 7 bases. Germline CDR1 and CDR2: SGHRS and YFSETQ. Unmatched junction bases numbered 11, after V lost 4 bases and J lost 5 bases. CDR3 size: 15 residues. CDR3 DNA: TGCGCCAGCAGCCTACCAAGGGACAGTGGCGAGACCCAGTACTTC. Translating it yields CASSLPRDSGETQYF.

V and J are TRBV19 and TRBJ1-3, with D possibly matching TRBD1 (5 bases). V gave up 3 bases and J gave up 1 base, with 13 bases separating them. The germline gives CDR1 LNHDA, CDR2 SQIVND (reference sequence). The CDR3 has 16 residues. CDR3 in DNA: TGTGCCAGTAGTATTCGTGGCGGGGGTTCTGGAAACACCATATATTTT. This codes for CASSIRGGGSGNTIYF.

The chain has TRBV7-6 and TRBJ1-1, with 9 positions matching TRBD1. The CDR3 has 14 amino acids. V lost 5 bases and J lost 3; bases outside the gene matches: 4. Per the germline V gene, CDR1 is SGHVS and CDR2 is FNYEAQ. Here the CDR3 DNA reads TGTGCCAGCAGCCTCGGGACAGGGTACACTGAAGCTTTCTTT. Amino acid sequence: CASSLGTGYTEAFF. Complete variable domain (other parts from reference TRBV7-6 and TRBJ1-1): GAGVSQSPRYKVTKRGQDVALRCDPISGHVSLYWYRQALGQGPEFLTYFNYEAQQDKSGLPNDRFSAERPEGSISTLTIQRTEQRDSAMYRCASSLGTGYTEAFFGQGTRLTVV.

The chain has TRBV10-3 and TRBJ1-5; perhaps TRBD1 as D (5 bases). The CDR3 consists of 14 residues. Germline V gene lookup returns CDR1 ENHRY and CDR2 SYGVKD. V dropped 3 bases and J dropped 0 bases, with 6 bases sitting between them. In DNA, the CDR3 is TGTGCCATCAGTGACAGGGTTAGCAATCAGCCCCAGCATTTT. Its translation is CAISDRVSNQPQHF.

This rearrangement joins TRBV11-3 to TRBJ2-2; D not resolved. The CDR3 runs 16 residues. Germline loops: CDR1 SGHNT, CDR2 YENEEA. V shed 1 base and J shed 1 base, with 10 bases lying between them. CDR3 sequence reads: CASSLGLSQNTGELFF. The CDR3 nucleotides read TGTGCCAGCAGCTTAGGGTTGTCACAGAACACCGGGGAGCTGTTTTTT.

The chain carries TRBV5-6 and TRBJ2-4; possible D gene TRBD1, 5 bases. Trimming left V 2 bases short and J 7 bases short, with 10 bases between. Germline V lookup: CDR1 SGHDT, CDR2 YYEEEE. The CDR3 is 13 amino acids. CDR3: CASSFQGSNIQYF. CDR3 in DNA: TGTGCCAGCAGCTTCCAGGGCTCGAACATTCAGTACTTC.

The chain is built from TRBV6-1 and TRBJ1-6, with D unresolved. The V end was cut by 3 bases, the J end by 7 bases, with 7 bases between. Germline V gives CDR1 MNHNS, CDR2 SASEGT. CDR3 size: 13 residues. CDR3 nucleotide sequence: TGTGCCAGCAGTGATTCTGAGAATTCACCCCTCCACTTT. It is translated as CASSDSENSPLHF.

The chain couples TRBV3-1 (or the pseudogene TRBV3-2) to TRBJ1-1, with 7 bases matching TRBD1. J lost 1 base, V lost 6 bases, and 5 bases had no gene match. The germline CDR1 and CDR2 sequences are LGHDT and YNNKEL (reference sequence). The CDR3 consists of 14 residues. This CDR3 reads CASSFNRGNTEAFF. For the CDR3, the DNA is TGTGCCAGCAGTTTCAACAGGGGGAACACTGAAGCTTTCTTT.

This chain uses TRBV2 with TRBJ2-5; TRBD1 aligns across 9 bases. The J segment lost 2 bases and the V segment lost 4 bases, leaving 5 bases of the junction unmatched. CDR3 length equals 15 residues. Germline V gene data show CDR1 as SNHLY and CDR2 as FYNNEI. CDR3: CASSGPGQGQETQYF. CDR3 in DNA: TGTGCCAGCAGTGGCCCCGGACAGGGGCAAGAGACCCAGTACTTC. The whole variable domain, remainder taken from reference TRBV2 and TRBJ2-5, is EPEVTQTPSHQVTQMGQEVILRCVPISNHLYFYWYRQILGQKVEFLVSFYNNEISEKSEIFDDQFSVERPDGSNFTLKIRSTKLEDSAMYFCASSGPGQGQETQYFGPGTRLLVL.

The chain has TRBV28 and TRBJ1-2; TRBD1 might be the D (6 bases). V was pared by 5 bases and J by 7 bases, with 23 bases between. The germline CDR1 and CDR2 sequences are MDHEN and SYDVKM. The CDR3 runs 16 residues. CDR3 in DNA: TGTGCCAGCAGTCCTACCTACTACGGGGGGCGGGGTGGCTACACCTTC. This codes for CASSPTYYGGRGGYTF.

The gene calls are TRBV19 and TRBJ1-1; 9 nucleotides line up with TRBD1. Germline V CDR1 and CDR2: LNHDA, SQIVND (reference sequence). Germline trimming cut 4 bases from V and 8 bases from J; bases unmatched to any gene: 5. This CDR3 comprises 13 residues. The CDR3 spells CASSRDRGWEAFF. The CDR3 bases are TGTGCCAGTAGTAGAGACAGGGGGTGGGAAGCTTTCTTT.

The DNA for the CDR3 is TGTGCCAGCAGTCCGAGCGGGGGGGATAGCAATGAGCAGTTCTTC. This sequence encodes CASSPSGGDSNEQFF. This rearrangement joins TRBV6-4 to TRBJ2-1; 10 positions agree with TRBD2. This CDR3 region has 15 residues. Trimming took 5 bases from V and 6 from J; bases not matched to a gene: 7. From germline, CDR1 is MRHNA and CDR2 SNTAGT.

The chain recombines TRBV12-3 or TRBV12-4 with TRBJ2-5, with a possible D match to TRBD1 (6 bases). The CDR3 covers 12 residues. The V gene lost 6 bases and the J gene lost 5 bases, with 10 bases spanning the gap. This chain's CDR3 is CASRQGWETQYF. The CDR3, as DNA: TGTGCCAGCAGGCAGGGGTGGGAGACCCAGTACTTC.

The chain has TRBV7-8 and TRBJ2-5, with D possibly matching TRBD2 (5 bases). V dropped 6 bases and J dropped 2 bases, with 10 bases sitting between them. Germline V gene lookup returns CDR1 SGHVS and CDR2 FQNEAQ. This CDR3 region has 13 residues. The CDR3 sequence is CASRAGIQETQYF. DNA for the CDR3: TGTGCCAGCAGGGCGGGCATACAAGAGACCCAGTACTTC.

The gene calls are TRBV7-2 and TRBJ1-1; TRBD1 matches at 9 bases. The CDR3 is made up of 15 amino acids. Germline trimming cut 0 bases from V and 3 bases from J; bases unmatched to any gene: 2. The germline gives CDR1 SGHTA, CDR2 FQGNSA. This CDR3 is CASSLAGQGYTEAFF. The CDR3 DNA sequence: TGTGCCAGCAGCTTAGCGGGACAGGGATACACTGAAGCTTTCTTT.

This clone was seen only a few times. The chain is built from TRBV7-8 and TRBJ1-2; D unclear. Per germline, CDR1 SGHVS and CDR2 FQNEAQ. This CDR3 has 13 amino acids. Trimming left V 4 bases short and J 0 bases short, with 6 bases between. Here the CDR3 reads CASSSQTNYGYTF. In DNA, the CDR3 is TGTGCCAGCAGCTCACAAACTAACTATGGCTACACCTTC. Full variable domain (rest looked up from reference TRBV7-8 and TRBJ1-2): GAGVSQSPRYKVAKRGQDVALRCDPISGHVSLFWYQQALGQGPEFLTYFQNEAQLDKSGLPSDRFFAERPEGSVSTLKIQRTQQEDSAVYLCASSSQTNYGYTFGSGTRLTVV.